One sample yielded the 21 T cell receptor beta chains listed below, sequenced in a study of beta chain features in type 1 diabetes. All of the isolated RNA was reverse transcribed, so expressed TCRB transcripts were sequenced. The data were produced by immunoSEQ multiplex PCR, yet TCRdb's version contains in-frame clones alone and is incomplete. The table includes about 410,000 clones, about 15% detected once. The sample comprised naive CD4+ T cells from blood. All receptors come from a man aged 25 to 40 in good health.

This clone has a handful of counts. The gene calls are TRBV21-1 and TRBJ2-7; the table names TRBD1, a call not compared with the DNA. TRBV21-1 counts as a pseudogene. The CDR3 extends over 14 amino acids. This chain's CDR3 is CASRYNSLRYEQYF. The CDR3 DNA reads TGTGCCAGCAGATATAACAGCCTTAGGTACGAGCAGTACTTC.

This clone showed up many times. This chain joins TRBV30 and TRBJ2-2, with a tentative D call TRBD2 (5 bases). The CDR3 has 13 amino acids. Germline values: CDR1 GTSNPN, CDR2 SVGIG (reference sequence). Trimming removed 3 bases from V and 5 bases from J, with 10 bases in between. The CDR3: CAWRFGLTGELFF. The CDR3 bases are TGTGCCTGGAGATTTGGACTGACCGGGGAGCTGTTTTTT.

Turning to this clone: Other DNA sequences in this sample translate to the same CDR3. The rearrangement links TRBV29-1 to TRBJ2-1; a weak D match, TRBD2 (5 bases). Between the trimmed V and J ends, which lost 7 bases and 6 bases, there was a span of 7 bases. Germline values: CDR1 SQVTM, CDR2 ANQGSEA. The CDR3 contains 10 residues. CDR3 in DNA: TGCAGCGCCGGGGTCAATGAGCAGTTCTTC. Translation gives CSAGVNEQFF.

This clone has a handful of counts. The same CDR3 is also encoded by other DNA sequences in this sample. The chain joins TRBV30 to TRBJ2-5; D might be TRBD1 (5 bases). V was cut by 4 bases and J by 5 bases, with 11 bases left in between. CDR3 length: 12 amino acids. Germline V gives CDR1 GTSNPN, CDR2 SVGIG (reference sequence). CDR3 in DNA: TGTGCCTGGACAGGGTCCGGGGAGACCCAGTACTTC. It encodes CAWTGSGETQYF.

The V and J genes are TRBV7-9 and TRBJ2-7, with no clear D. This CDR3 contains 14 residues. V gave up 3 bases and J gave up 4 bases, with 13 bases separating them. Germline V gene sequence: CDR1 SEHNR, CDR2 FQNEAQ (reference sequence). The CDR3 here is CASSFLDTNYEQYF. CDR3 sequence (DNA): TGTGCCAGCAGCTTTTTGGATACCAATTACGAGCAGTACTTC.

This clone was seen only a few times. The V call is TRBV5-1, the J call TRBJ2-1, with D perhaps TRBD1 (5 bases). The CDR3 contains 15 residues. With 4 bases removed from V and 5 bases from J, the gap between germline ends came to 16 bases. Germline CDR1 reads SGHRS; CDR2 reads YFSETQ. CDR3 loop: CASSLRAGSDNEQFF. DNA for the CDR3: TGCGCCAGCAGCCTCAGGGCAGGGTCGGACAATGAGCAGTTCTTC.

The chain carries TRBV11-3 and TRBJ2-7; D possibly corresponds to TRBD1 (5 bases). CDR3 length equals 13 residues. The ends were cut back, 0 bases at V and 5 bases at J, with 8 bases in the middle. Looked up from germline, CDR1 is SGHNT and CDR2 is YENEEA. DNA of the CDR3: TGTGCCAGCAGCTTAGATCGACAGAACGAGCAGTACGTC. It encodes CASSLDRQNEQYV.

The table lists this clone with a few counts. CDR3 sequence (DNA): TGTGCCAGCAGTCGGTTGGGAACTAGAGAGACCCAGTACTTC. It codes for CASSRLGTRETQYF. This chain joins TRBV2 and TRBJ2-5; D is possibly TRBD2 (5 bases). This CDR3 comprises 14 residues. Germline CDR1 is SNHLY and CDR2 is FYNNEI. The V gene lost 5 bases and the J gene lost 4 bases, with 14 bases spanning the gap.

This clone was observed a few times. V gene TRBV29-1 combines with J gene TRBJ1-3; 8 bases are shared with TRBD1. This CDR3 spans 14 amino acids. Germline CDR1 and CDR2: SQVTM and ANQGSEA. V was pared by 4 bases and J by 6 bases, with 8 bases of the junction left unmatched. Here the CDR3 reads CSVVVRGRLNTIYF. The CDR3 region has the DNA TGCAGCGTTGTGGTCAGGGGGCGATTAAACACCATATATTTT.

This chain links TRBV7-2 with TRBJ2-1, with D perhaps matching TRBD1 (6 bases). Trimming removed 1 base from V and 12 bases from J, with 10 bases in between. Germline lookup yields CDR1 SGHTA and CDR2 FQGNSA. The CDR3 runs 12 residues. The CDR3 is CASSLVYRVQFF. For the CDR3, the DNA is TGTGCCAGCAGCTTAGTGTACAGGGTGCAGTTCTTC.

This chain connects TRBV27 to TRBJ1-6, with D uncertain. The CDR3 has 15 amino acids. Germline V gene sequence: CDR1 MNHEY, CDR2 SMNVEV (reference sequence). Trimming removed 5 bases from V and 7 bases from J, with 15 bases in between. In DNA, the CDR3 is TGTGCCAGCAGTCTCCGCGGGGTGGAGAATTCACCCCTCCACTTT. Its protein is CASSLRGVENSPLHF.

The chain joins TRBV13 to TRBJ2-1; perhaps TRBD2 as D (6 bases). Looked up from germline, CDR1 is PRHDT and CDR2 is FYEKMQ (reference sequence). The germline V and J ends were trimmed by 5 bases and 0 bases, with 11 bases remaining between them. The CDR3 totals 15 residues. CDR3 bases: TGTGCCAGCAGCAGAGGAGGGAGCTCCTACAATGAGCAGTTCTTC. Translating it yields CASSRGGSSYNEQFF.

This clone was found a few times. This CDR3 is also generated by other DNA sequences in the sample. The chain has TRBV30 and TRBJ2-1, with D unclear. The CDR3 spans 12 residues. From germline, CDR1 is GTSNPN and CDR2 SVGIG (reference sequence). Trimming removed 5 bases from V and 0 bases from J, with 5 bases in between. The CDR3 nucleotides are TGTGCCTGGTCCAGCTCCTACAATGAGCAGTTCTTC. Translation: CAWSSSYNEQFF.

This clone was seen more than once but under ten times. This chain uses TRBV4-2 with TRBJ2-5; D unclear. Germline V lookup: CDR1 LGHNA, CDR2 YNFKEQ. This CDR3 is 14 amino acids long. V dropped 1 base and J dropped 4 bases, with 10 bases sitting between them. This CDR3 is CASSQAPNGETQYF. DNA for the CDR3: TGTGCCAGCAGCCAAGCCCCCAACGGAGAGACCCAGTACTTC.

A few counts support this clone. The chain uses TRBV7-9 and TRBJ2-5; 7 bases are shared with TRBD1. Germline V gene lookup returns CDR1 SEHNR and CDR2 FQNEAQ (reference sequence). V trimming: 11 bases; J trimming: 5 bases; junction bases outside the gene matches: 14. The CDR3 extends over 14 amino acids. The DNA of the CDR3 is TGTGCCTCAAGCACAGGGGAATTTCGGGAGACCCAGTACTTC. Translated: CASSTGEFRETQYF.

J is TRBJ2-5 and V is TRBV9; D perhaps matches TRBD1 (6 bases). The CDR3 loop spans 14 amino acids. Trimming removed 0 bases at V and 5 bases at J, with 11 bases between. The V gene's germline CDR1 is SGDLS and CDR2 YYNGEE. Written as DNA, the CDR3 is TGTGCCAGCAGCGTAGAGGGACACAGGGAGACCCAGTACTTC. This encodes CASSVEGHRETQYF.

This clone has only a few counts. The J gene is TRBJ2-1, the V gene TRBV20-1, with unresolved D. The V gene's germline CDR1 is DFQATT and CDR2 SNEGSKA (reference sequence). The CDR3 is made up of 10 amino acids. Trimming left V 5 bases short and J 5 bases short, with 4 bases between. CDR3: CSAVNNEQFF. The CDR3 DNA reads as TGCAGTGCTGTCAACAATGAGCAGTTCTTC.

There are a few counts of this clone. Within the sample, other DNA sequences also encode this same CDR3. The rearrangement links TRBV9 to TRBJ1-1, with D unclear. V was clipped by 2 bases and J by 0 bases, with 5 bases between them. CDR1 and CDR2 (germline): SGDLS, YYNGEE. The CDR3 runs to 13 residues. The DNA for the CDR3 is TGTGCCAGCAGCGTTGCGTTGAACACTGAAGCTTTCTTT. Amino acids: CASSVALNTEAFF.

In this sample, this clone turned up a few times. The V call is TRBV28, the J call TRBJ2-2; D ambiguous. V shed 2 bases and J shed 7 bases, with 5 bases lying between them. Germline V lookup: CDR1 MDHEN, CDR2 SYDVKM. This CDR3 has 12 residues. The CDR3 DNA reads as TGTGCCAGCAGTTTAACGGTCGGGGAGCTGTTTTTT. Protein: CASSLTVGELFF.

Only a few counts were recorded for this clone. The chain uses TRBV9 and TRBJ2-1, with 11 bases lining up with TRBD2. The trim removed 0 bases at V and 5 bases at J, leaving 4 bases unmatched. CDR3 size: 16 residues. Germline values: CDR1 SGDLS, CDR2 YYNGEE. The CDR3 coding sequence is TGTGCCAGCAGCGTAGTGGCTAGCGGGGGGAACAATGAGCAGTTCTTC. Translated, it gives CASSVVASGGNNEQFF.

The chain has TRBV7-8 and TRBJ2-3, with a possible D match to TRBD1 (5 bases). The CDR3 has 14 residues. Germline CDR1 reads SGHVS; CDR2 reads FQNEAQ. V shed 4 bases and J shed 5 bases, with 13 bases lying between them. The CDR3 DNA sequence: TGTGCCAGCAGCTCGCCCAGGGTGAGAGATACGCAGTATTTT. This translates into CASSSPRVRDTQYF. Variable domain in full (rest from reference TRBV7-8 and TRBJ2-3): GAGVSQSPRYKVAKRGQDVALRCDPISGHVSLFWYQQALGQGPEFLTYFQNEAQLDKSGLPSDRFFAERPEGSVSTLKIQRTQQEDSAVYLCASSSPRVRDTQYFGPGTRLTVL.